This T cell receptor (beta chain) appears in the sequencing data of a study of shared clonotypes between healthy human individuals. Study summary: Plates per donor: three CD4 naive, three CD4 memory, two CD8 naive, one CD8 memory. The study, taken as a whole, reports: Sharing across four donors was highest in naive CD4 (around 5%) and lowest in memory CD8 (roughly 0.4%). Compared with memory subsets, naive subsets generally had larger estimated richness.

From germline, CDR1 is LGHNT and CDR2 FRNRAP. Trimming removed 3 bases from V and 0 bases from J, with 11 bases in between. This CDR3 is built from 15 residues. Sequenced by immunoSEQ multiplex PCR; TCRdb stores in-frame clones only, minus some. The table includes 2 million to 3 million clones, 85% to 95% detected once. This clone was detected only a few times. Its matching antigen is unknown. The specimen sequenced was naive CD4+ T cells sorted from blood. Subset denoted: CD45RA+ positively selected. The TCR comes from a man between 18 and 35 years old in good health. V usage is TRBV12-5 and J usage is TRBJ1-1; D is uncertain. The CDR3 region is CASGLWGFVNTEAFF. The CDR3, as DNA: TGTGCTAGTGGTTTATGGGGTTTTGTGAACACTGAAGCTTTCTTT.